The 14 T cell receptor beta chains reported below all come from one sample, sequenced in a study of T-cell memory formation after mild COVID-19. TCRdb re-derived calls from the 5' RACE reads in MiXCR, one entry per CDR3 protein. The sample yields around 410,000 distinct CDR3 sequences, more than 20% seen once. Material for sequencing was PBMCs or a T cell subset sorted from them (not recorded which). These TCRs come from an adult woman who had mild COVID-19 (a few samples of this study predate the infection). Cell type and time point are not known.

The chain is built from TRBV4-2 and TRBJ1-1; no definite D call. The CDR3 contains 14 residues. The V end lost 2 bases, the J end lost 5 bases, and 12 bases lay between the germline ends. Germline V CDR1 and CDR2: LGHNA, YNFKEQ. The CDR3 loop is CASSQQPGETEAFF. CDR3 sequence (DNA): TGTGCCAGCAGCCAACAACCGGGCGAGACTGAAGCTTTCTTT.

The chain joins TRBV9 to TRBJ1-5; TRBD1 matches at 7 bases. Germline CDR1 reads SGDLS; CDR2 reads YYNGEE. Losses at the gene ends were 4 bases for V and 1 base for J; bases not matched to a gene: 5. This CDR3 spans 15 amino acids. CDR3 residues: CASSPTGVSNQPQHF. Written as DNA, the CDR3 is TGTGCCAGCAGCCCTACAGGGGTGAGCAATCAGCCCCAGCATTTT.

This clonotype showed up just a few times. The V and J genes are TRBV9 and TRBJ2-7; D not resolved. V was clipped by 0 bases and J by 6 bases, with 10 bases between them. Germline V CDR1 and CDR2: SGDLS, YYNGEE. The CDR3 runs to 13 residues. The CDR3 DNA reads as TGTGCCAGCAGCGTAGATGCTCCATCCGAGCAGTACTTC. Amino acids: CASSVDAPSEQYF.

This clonotype was counted a few times. The chain has TRBV20-1 and TRBJ2-3, with 12 bases lining up with TRBD2. V dropped 6 bases and J dropped 4; count of bases not matched to a gene: 17. The CDR3 loop spans 18 amino acids. CDR1 and CDR2 from the germline V gene are DFQATT and SNEGSKA (reference sequence). The CDR3 region has the DNA TGCAGTGCACCAGAGACTAGCGGGAGAAGTAGAGTTTCAGATACGCAGTATTTT. This gives the protein CSAPETSGRSRVSDTQYF.

This chain uses TRBV7-8 with TRBJ2-3, with 13 nucleotides matching TRBD2. The CDR3 is 16 residues long. From germline, CDR1 is SGHVS and CDR2 FQNEAQ. V lost 5 bases and J lost 6; bases outside the gene matches: 8. Written as DNA, the CDR3 is TGTGCCAGCAGCCCTACTAGCGGGAGGGCCGGGGATACGCAGTATTTT. The encoded protein is CASSPTSGRAGDTQYF.

This clonotype came up once. V is TRBV19 and J is TRBJ1-2, with D uncertain. V dropped 3 bases and J dropped 4 bases, with 9 bases sitting between them. Germline loops: CDR1 LNHDA, CDR2 SQIVND (reference sequence). This CDR3 has 13 amino acids. CDR3 in DNA: TGTGCCAGTAGTATCGAGGTGCGCTATGGCTACACCTTC. The encoded protein is CASSIEVRYGYTF. Supplemented by reference TRBV19 and TRBJ1-2, the full variable domain reads DGGITQSPKYLFRKEGQNVTLSCEQNLNHDAMYWYRQDPGQGLRLIYYSQIVNDFQKGDIAEGYSVSREKKESFPLTVTSAQKNPTAFYLCASSIEVRYGYTFGSGTRLTVV.

The rearrangement uses TRBV12-3 or TRBV12-4 and TRBJ1-5, with no clear D. V was cut by 3 bases and J by 4 bases, with 7 bases left in between. This CDR3 contains 13 residues. The CDR3 DNA is TGTGCCAGCAGTTTGGCATTAAATCAGCCCCAGCATTTT. Residues: CASSLALNQPQHF.

This clonotype came up a few times. The chain uses TRBV5-1 and TRBJ2-4; 8 bases are shared with TRBD2. Per the germline V gene, CDR1 is SGHRS and CDR2 is YFSETQ. The CDR3 runs 16 residues. V lost 3 bases to trimming and J lost 7 bases; unmatched junction nucleotides: 12. This chain's CDR3 is CASSSPSSGGRNIQYF. The CDR3 DNA reads TGCGCCAGCAGCTCCCCAAGCTCGGGGGGGCGGAACATTCAGTACTTC.

This clonotype was found once. The CDR3 reads CASSQAGTPTGAQYF. In nucleotides, the CDR3 is TGCGCCAGCAGCCAAGCCGGGACACCAACAGGGGCCCAGTACTTC. The chain couples TRBV4-3 to TRBJ2-5; 7 bases are a match to TRBD1. V trimming: 1 base; J trimming: 9 bases; junction bases outside the gene matches: 11. The CDR3 runs to 15 residues. Germline CDR1 is LGHNA and CDR2 is YSLEER.

The genes are TRBV21-1 and TRBJ1-1. TRBV21-1 is a pseudogene segment. The CDR3 covers 12 residues. The CDR3 DNA is TGTGCCAGTAGTAAGGGTGGGACTGAAGCTTTCTTT. Translating it yields CASSKGGTEAFF.

This clonotype turned up a few times. For the CDR3, the DNA is TGTGCCAGCAGCCGTAGCGGGTCGTCCTACGAGCAGTACTTC. It codes for CASSRSGSSYEQYF. The rearrangement joins TRBV12-3 or TRBV12-4 to TRBJ2-7, with 7 nucleotides matching TRBD2. After removal of 6 bases from V and 1 base from J, the junction contained 6 bases not matched to a gene. The CDR3 totals 14 residues.

The V and J genes are TRBV10-3 and TRBJ1-2; 8 bases line up with TRBD1. CDR3 size: 15 residues. The J segment lost 6 bases and the V segment lost 2 bases, leaving 8 bases of the junction unmatched. Germline loops: CDR1 ENHRY, CDR2 SYGVKD. The CDR3 nucleotides are TGTGCCATCAGTGAGGGACAGGGACTAACGGATGGCTACACCTTC. It is translated as CAISEGQGLTDGYTF.

The chain couples TRBV20-1 to TRBJ2-7; 10 bases map to TRBD2. CDR1 is DFQATT, CDR2 SNEGSKA, per germline (reference sequence). With 2 bases clipped from V and 3 bases from J, the junction kept 4 bases outside the gene matches. The CDR3 contains 14 residues. The CDR3 sequence: CSARRAGGHYEQYF. The CDR3 DNA reads TGCAGTGCTAGAAGAGCGGGAGGGCACTACGAGCAGTACTTC.

In its sample, this clonotype was seen once. The CDR3 bases are TGTGCCAGCAGCAGCGAGGGGAGTAGAGAGACCCAGTACTTC. Its translation: CASSSEGSRETQYF. This sequence joins TRBV21-1 and TRBJ2-5; the D call TRBD2 from the table was never checked on the DNA. TRBV21-1 is annotated as a pseudogene. The CDR3 length is 14 residues.